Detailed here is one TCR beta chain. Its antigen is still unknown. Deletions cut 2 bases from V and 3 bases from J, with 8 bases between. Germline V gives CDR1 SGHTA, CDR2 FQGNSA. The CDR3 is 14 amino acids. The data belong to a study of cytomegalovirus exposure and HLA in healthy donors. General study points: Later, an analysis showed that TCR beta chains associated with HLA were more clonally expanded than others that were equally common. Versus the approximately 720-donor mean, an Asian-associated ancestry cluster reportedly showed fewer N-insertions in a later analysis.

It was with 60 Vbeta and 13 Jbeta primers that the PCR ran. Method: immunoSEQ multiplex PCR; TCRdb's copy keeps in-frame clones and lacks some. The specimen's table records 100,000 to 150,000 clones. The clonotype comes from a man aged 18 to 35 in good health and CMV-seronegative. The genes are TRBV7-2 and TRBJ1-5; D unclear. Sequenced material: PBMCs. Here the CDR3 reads CASSLTVDNQPQHF. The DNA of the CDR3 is TGTGCCAGCAGCTTAACGGTAGACAATCAGCCCCAGCATTTT.